This T cell receptor (beta chain) emerged from a study of blood T cell repertoires in COVID-19. Study-level information: PBMCs, B-cell-depleted T cells, or T cells were the source of the cDNA or gDNA that made up the material.

How the authors handled the data: Using reference gene primer amplification, nucleated cell counts were estimated. The assay was immunoSEQ multiplex PCR, and TCRdb's table has in-frame clones only and misses some. D and trimming were read from the DNA, whereas the V and J calls and clone size are those reported in that table. The data show 200,000 to 300,000 clones, roughly 86% seen once. After removal of 6 bases from V and 5 bases from J, the junction contained 18 bases not matched to a gene. Germline V gene lookup returns CDR1 WNHNN and CDR2 SYGVQD (reference sequence). The CDR3 spans 18 residues. This clonotype was sampled from a woman aged 60 to 75 who had recovered from COVID-19. Source material: peripheral blood. V is TRBV10-1 and J is TRBJ2-2, with 7 bases matching TRBD2. CDR3 nucleotides: TGCGCCAGCAGAACCAAGCGGGACTCACCACTTAGGACCGGGGAGCTGTTTTTT. Amino acids: CASRTKRDSPLRTGELFF.